The 18 T cell receptor beta chains given below trace back to one sample, sequenced in a study of blood T cell repertoires in COVID-19. Assay: immunoSEQ multiplex PCR; the TCRdb copy retains only in-frame clones and omits some. The repertoire has some 150,000 clones, roughly 89% of them found once; the top ten carry around 1.6%. Sequenced sample: peripheral blood. The receptors shown here come from a human donor in a cohort sampled during active COVID-19.

The chain uses TRBV19 and TRBJ1-2, with D possibly matching TRBD1 (6 bases). The length of the CDR3 is 15 residues. Trimming removed 9 bases from V and 4 bases from J, with 21 bases in between. From germline, CDR1 is LNHDA and CDR2 SQIVND (reference sequence). The CDR3 here is CASQFQWGPSYGYTF. The CDR3 DNA sequence: TGTGCCAGCCAGTTTCAATGGGGGCCGTCCTATGGCTACACCTTC.

The chain combines TRBV7-3 with TRBJ2-3; 9 bases line up with TRBD1. CDR3 length: 16 amino acids. Trimming at V came to 5 bases and at J to 2 bases, leaving 8 bases not matched to a gene. Per the germline V gene, CDR1 is SGHTA and CDR2 is FQGTGA. CDR3 loop: CASSLDGQGYTDTQYF. The CDR3 bases are TGTGCCAGCAGCCTAGACGGACAGGGGTACACAGATACGCAGTATTTT.

This clone came up once. The J gene is TRBJ1-2, the V gene TRBV3-1 (or the pseudogene TRBV3-2); TRBD1 agrees at 10 bases. Unmatched junction bases numbered 4, after V lost 4 bases and J lost 2 bases. The length of the CDR3 is 15 residues. CDR1 is LGHDT and CDR2 is YNNKEL in the germline V gene (reference sequence). The CDR3 region has the DNA TGTGCCAGCAGCCCCAGGGGACAGGGGAACTATGGCTACACCTTC. As protein: CASSPRGQGNYGYTF.

This chain joins TRBV9 and TRBJ2-7; weak D call: TRBD1 (5 bases). Between the trimmed V and J ends, which lost 0 bases and 3 bases, there was a span of 13 bases. This CDR3 has 15 residues. Looked up from germline, CDR1 is SGDLS and CDR2 is YYNGEE. The DNA for the CDR3 is TGTGCCAGCAGCGTAGGTATACAGGTTAACTACGAGCAGTACTTC. This sequence encodes CASSVGIQVNYEQYF.

DNA for the CDR3: TGTGCCACCAGCACCGCTGAACTAGCATCGGATACGCAGTATTTT. Its translation: CATSTAELASDTQYF. The chain uses TRBV24-1 and TRBJ2-3, with D maybe TRBD2 (6 bases). This CDR3 contains 15 residues. The germline gives CDR1 KGHDR, CDR2 SFDVKD. V lost 7 bases to trimming and J lost 6 bases, with 19 bases between them.

The CDR3 region is CASSPPGLAGGRETQYF. The CDR3 coding sequence is TGTGCCAGCTCACCACCAGGACTAGCGGGGGGCCGGGAGACCCAGTACTTC. The chain uses TRBV18 and TRBJ2-5; 14 bases align to TRBD2. Losses at the gene ends were 0 bases for V and 5 bases for J; bases not matched to a gene: 5. Per the germline V gene, CDR1 is KGHSH and CDR2 is LQKENI. The CDR3 covers 17 residues. Full variable domain (remainder filled in from reference TRBV18 and TRBJ2-5): NAGVMQNPRHLVRRRGQEARLRCSPMKGHSHVYWYRQLPEEGLKFMVYLQKENIIDESGMPKERFSAEFPKEGPSILRIQQVVRGDSAAYFCASSPPGLAGGRETQYFGPGTRLLVL.

The DNA for the CDR3 is TGCGCCAGCAGCACTAGCGGGGGGCGGGGTGAGCAGTTCTTC. This codes for CASSTSGGRGEQFF. V is TRBV10-1 and J is TRBJ2-1; 12 bases agree with TRBD2. Per the germline V gene, CDR1 is WNHNN and CDR2 is SYGVQD (reference sequence). V trimming: 6 bases; J trimming: 9 bases; junction bases outside the gene matches: 6. The CDR3 contains 14 residues.

The chain recombines TRBV5-5 with TRBJ2-2; 7 nucleotides match TRBD1. Germline lookup yields CDR1 SGHKS and CDR2 YYEKEE (reference sequence). Trimming took 6 bases from V and 5 from J; bases not matched to a gene: 13. The CDR3 runs 16 residues. The DNA of the CDR3 is TGTGCCAGCACCGGAACGGACAGGTTAAGGACCGGGGAGCTGTTTTTT. It yields the protein CASTGTDRLRTGELFF.

The CDR3 is CASSERGGAQYF. The DNA for the CDR3 is TGTGCCAGCAGTGAAAGGGGGGGGGCCCAGTACTTC. V is TRBV2 and J is TRBJ2-5, with TRBD2 as a possible D gene (7 bases). Trimming took 2 bases from V and 9 from J, leaving 10 bases between them. The germline V gene encodes CDR1 SNHLY and CDR2 FYNNEI. The CDR3 consists of 12 residues.

The chain is built from TRBV4-2 and TRBJ1-6; D might be TRBD1 (5 bases). Trimming stripped 0 bases from V and 7 bases from J, with 10 bases between. The CDR3 totals 15 residues. Germline values: CDR1 LGHNA, CDR2 YNFKEQ. CDR3 DNA: TGTGCCAGCAGCCAAGATCAGGGTGGGAATTCACCCCTCCACTTT. This codes for CASSQDQGGNSPLHF.

The chain recombines TRBV10-2 with TRBJ2-1; 7 bases match TRBD2. CDR1 is WSHSY and CDR2 is SAAADI in the germline V gene. CDR3 length: 15 amino acids. V was clipped by 1 base and J by 5 bases; unmatched bases: 5. CDR3 DNA: TGCGCCAGCAGTGAGTGGGCGGGGGTAAACAATGAGCAGTTCTTC. This gives the protein CASSEWAGVNNEQFF.

The chain has TRBV5-4 and TRBJ2-1; D remains unclear. Germline CDR1 SGHNT, CDR2 YYREEE (reference sequence). Trimming stripped 2 bases from V and 1 base from J, with 10 bases between. This CDR3 has 15 residues. The CDR3 spells CASSLGPRSYNEQFF. CDR3 sequence (DNA): TGTGCCAGCAGCTTAGGTCCGAGGTCCTACAATGAGCAGTTCTTC. The whole variable domain, filled in from reference TRBV5-4 and TRBJ2-1, reads ETGVTQSPTHLIKTRGQQVTLRCSSQSGHNTVSWYQQALGQGPQFIFQYYREEENGRGNFPPRFSGLQFPNYSSELNVNALELDDSALYLCASSLGPRSYNEQFFGPGTRLTVL.

The J gene is TRBJ2-7, the V gene TRBV10-3, with TRBD1 matching over 12 bases. V lost 3 bases, J lost 5 bases, and 5 bases stayed unmatched. CDR1 and CDR2 (germline): ENHRY, SYGVKD. The CDR3 is 15 residues long. DNA for the CDR3: TGTGCCATCAGTGACCGGGGACAGGGGGCTCACGAGCAGTACTTC. The encoded protein is CAISDRGQGAHEQYF.

This sequence joins TRBV10-2 and TRBJ2-2; D may be TRBD1 (6 bases). The CDR3 contains 15 residues. The germline CDR1 and CDR2 sequences are WSHSY and SAAADI. The ends were cut back, 6 bases at V and 1 base at J, with 12 bases in the middle. The CDR3 nucleotides read TGCGCCAGCAGCCAGGGACACTTGAACACCGGGGAGCTGTTTTTT. Its protein product is CASSQGHLNTGELFF.

This chain connects TRBV5-1 to TRBJ2-7, with TRBD1 matching over 10 bases. Germline CDR1 reads SGHRS; CDR2 reads YFSETQ. CDR3 length: 15 amino acids. The V gene end was trimmed by 0 bases and the J gene end by 5 bases; junction bases not matched to a gene: 5. The DNA of the CDR3 is TGCGCCAGCAGCTTGGTCGGGACAGGGGTCGACGAGCAGTACTTC. Translation gives CASSLVGTGVDEQYF.

This clone was recorded only once. This chain connects TRBV18 to TRBJ2-7; TRBD1 matches at 7 bases. The CDR3 runs 11 residues. Germline V gene data show CDR1 as KGHSH and CDR2 as LQKENI. Trimming at V came to 8 bases and at J to 3 bases, leaving 1 base not matched to a gene. The CDR3 reads CASGDSYEQYF. CDR3 nucleotides: TGTGCCAGCGGGGACAGCTACGAGCAGTACTTC.

The chain is built from TRBV2 and TRBJ1-2, with 8 bases fitting TRBD1. The CDR3 runs to 14 residues. After removal of 0 bases from V and 5 bases from J, the junction contained 2 bases not matched to a gene. The germline gives CDR1 SNHLY, CDR2 FYNNEI. The CDR3 region is CASSEAGTGYGYTF. The CDR3 DNA sequence: TGTGCCAGCAGTGAAGCCGGGACAGGATATGGCTACACCTTC.

The chain has TRBV5-5 and TRBJ2-5, with TRBD1 matching over 7 bases. The CDR3 runs 15 residues. Germline assignment: CDR1 SGHKS and CDR2 YYEKEE (reference sequence). With 6 bases clipped from V and 5 bases from J, the junction kept 13 bases outside the gene matches. The CDR3 protein is CASTSDRADVETQYF. CDR3 nucleotide sequence: TGTGCCAGCACCTCAGACAGGGCCGATGTCGAGACCCAGTACTTC.